A single sample is the source of the 11 T cell receptor beta chains below, sequenced in a study of blood T cell repertoires in COVID-19. Generated by immunoSEQ multiplex PCR, the TCRdb table keeps only in-frame clones and is missing some. The data contain about 250,000 clones, roughly 87% of them singletons. What was sequenced was peripheral blood. The receptor source for this set is a woman aged 40 to 50 who had recovered from COVID-19.

This chain connects TRBV4-1 to TRBJ1-6; 7 nucleotides line up with TRBD1. The CDR3 has 20 amino acids. CDR1 and CDR2 (germline): MGHRA, YSYEKL. Germline trimming cut 1 base from V and 7 bases from J; bases unmatched to any gene: 19. CDR3 nucleotide sequence: TGCGCCAGCAGCCAAGCCCGGACAGGCCGGAACGCCCATTGGAATTCACCCCTCCACTTT. Translating gives CASSQARTGRNAHWNSPLHF.

V gene TRBV28 combines with J gene TRBJ2-5; 7 bases agree with TRBD2. Germline CDR1 is MDHEN and CDR2 is SYDVKM. CDR3 size: 15 residues. With 6 bases clipped from V and 7 bases from J, the junction kept 14 bases outside the gene matches. The CDR3 sequence is CASSPSAGVMWTQYF. The CDR3 DNA is TGTGCCAGCAGCCCCAGCGCGGGGGTAATGTGGACCCAGTACTTC.

The chain carries TRBV20-1 and TRBJ1-2; D remains ambiguous. Looked up from germline, CDR1 is DFQATT and CDR2 is SNEGSKA (reference sequence). V dropped 3 bases and J dropped 7 bases, with 21 bases sitting between them. CDR3 length equals 15 residues. The CDR3 protein is CSASSNERRDGGYTF. The CDR3 DNA reads as TGCAGTGCTAGTTCCAACGAACGGAGGGATGGTGGCTACACCTTC.

This clone was counted only a few times. V is TRBV11-2 and J is TRBJ2-5; perhaps TRBD2 as D (6 bases). The CDR3 sequence is 16 residues long. Germline CDR1 and CDR2: SGHAT and FQNNGV. V was pared by 0 bases and J by 4 bases, with 15 bases between. CDR3 sequence reads: CASSLEVLARGETQYF. DNA for the CDR3: TGTGCCAGCAGCTTAGAGGTCCTAGCGAGGGGAGAGACCCAGTACTTC.

The J gene is TRBJ1-5, the V gene TRBV19; a weak D match, TRBD1 (5 bases). V was shortened by 6 bases and J by 7 bases, with 16 bases between the two germline ends. Germline CDR1 LNHDA, CDR2 SQIVND (reference sequence). This CDR3 has 14 amino acids. As DNA, the CDR3 is TGTGCCAGTAGGATGGATTGGGGCGGCCAGCCCCAGCATTTT. It encodes CASRMDWGGQPQHF.

The chain carries TRBV5-1 and TRBJ1-2, with D possibly matching TRBD1 (6 bases). CDR1 and CDR2 from the germline V gene are SGHRS and YFSETQ. With 0 bases removed from V and 8 bases from J, the gap between germline ends came to 11 bases. The CDR3 length is 13 residues. The CDR3 DNA follows: TGCGCCAGCAGCTTGGAGACAGGTCACGGCTACACCTTC. The encoded protein is CASSLETGHGYTF.

The V gene is TRBV30, the J gene TRBJ2-1; D is perhaps TRBD2 (7 bases). Trimming shortened V by 5 bases and J by 6 bases, and 17 bases separated the two germline ends. The CDR3 is 14 amino acids. Per the germline V gene, CDR1 is GTSNPN and CDR2 is SVGIG (reference sequence). The CDR3 coding sequence is TGTGCCTGGGAAAAGGGGGGGCCACGCAATGAGCAGTTCTTC. Translated, it gives CAWEKGGPRNEQFF.

The V call is TRBV15, the J call TRBJ1-2; 8 bases are shared with TRBD1. The CDR3 totals 14 residues. Germline CDR1 and CDR2: LNHNV and YYDKDF (reference sequence). The junction had 3 bases not matched to a gene; V was cut back by 0 bases and J by 6 bases. This CDR3 reads CATSRESRGHGYTF. In DNA, the CDR3 is TGTGCCACCAGCAGAGAGAGCAGGGGGCATGGCTACACCTTC.

The V gene is TRBV28, the J gene TRBJ1-1; 9 bases line up with TRBD1. V dropped 4 bases and J dropped 1; count of bases not matched to a gene: 1. CDR1 and CDR2 (germline): MDHEN, SYDVKM. The length of the CDR3 is 14 residues. The CDR3 region has the DNA TGTGCCAGCAGTTCGGGACAGGGGAACACTGAAGCTTTCTTT. This encodes CASSSGQGNTEAFF.

The V and J genes are TRBV6-2 or TRBV6-3 and TRBJ2-2; TRBD2 matches 9 bases. The CDR3 is made up of 16 amino acids. V gave up 1 base and J gave up 5 bases; unmatched junction bases: 5. Germline V gene lookup returns CDR1 MNHEY and CDR2 SVGEGT. DNA of the CDR3: TGTGCCAGCAGTTACTGGCGGGGGGGCCAGACCGGGGAGCTGTTTTTT. It is translated as CASSYWRGGQTGELFF.

The chain links TRBV11-2 to TRBJ1-2; TRBD1 matches 8 bases. With V trimmed by 5 bases and J by 5 bases, 7 bases remained unmatched. This CDR3 is 14 amino acids long. Looked up from germline, CDR1 is SGHAT and CDR2 is FQNNGV. As DNA, the CDR3 is TGTGCCAGCAGCGGTGGACAGGGCCTATATGGCTACACCTTC. Translation: CASSGGQGLYGYTF.